Following are 28 T cell receptor beta chains from one sample sequenced in a study of OX40 agonist ivuxolimab in advanced cancers. TCRdb's copy holds only in-frame clones and misses some; the assay was immunoSEQ multiplex PCR. The profile shows 60,000 to 100,000 clones, 92% of them singletons. The specimen comprised CD4+ or CD8+ T cells sorted from blood, sampled in a trial of the OX40 agonist ivuxolimab. Receptors originate from an adult with an advanced solid tumor such as melanoma, head and neck, liver or kidney cancer.

This chain joins TRBV30 and TRBJ1-2; tentatively, D is TRBD1 (5 bases). Germline V gene sequence: CDR1 GTSNPN, CDR2 SVGIG (reference sequence). Deletions cut 4 bases from V and 3 bases from J, with 9 bases between. CDR3 length equals 12 residues. CDR3 amino acids: CAWNIGDYGYTF. CDR3 in DNA: TGTGCCTGGAATATAGGGGACTATGGCTACACCTTC.

The chain couples TRBV5-8 to TRBJ2-3, with D hard to call. Germline CDR1 and CDR2: SGHTS and YDEGEE. The CDR3 covers 13 residues. The ends were cut back, 0 bases at V and 0 bases at J, with 2 bases in the middle. The CDR3 bases are TGTGCCAGCAGCTTGGACAGCACAGATACGCAGTATTTT. Residues: CASSLDSTDTQYF.

This clone has just a few counts. The rearrangement links TRBV27 to TRBJ1-4; 7 nucleotides align to TRBD1. V lost 5 bases, J lost 7 bases, and 7 bases stayed unmatched. This CDR3 has 14 residues. From germline, CDR1 is MNHEY and CDR2 SMNVEV (reference sequence). The CDR3 DNA is TGTGCCAGCAGTCACAGGGGATTTTCTGAAAAACTGTTTTTT. This sequence encodes CASSHRGFSEKLFF.

The count of this clone is one. V usage is TRBV11-2 and J usage is TRBJ2-5, with D unresolved. Germline CDR1 reads SGHAT; CDR2 reads FQNNGV. The CDR3 is 15 amino acids. Trimming pared 1 base from V and 1 base from J, leaving 10 bases between. DNA of the CDR3: TGTGCCAGCAGCTTAGTGCTGGGCCGCCAAGAGACCCAGTACTTC. This translates into CASSLVLGRQETQYF.

This chain connects TRBV9 to TRBJ1-1; tentative D call: TRBD1 (6 bases). The CDR3 loop spans 16 amino acids. V shed 3 bases and J shed 5 bases, with 20 bases lying between them. CDR1 SGDLS and CDR2 YYNGEE come from the germline V gene. CDR3 nucleotides: TGTGCCAGCAGCGAATTAACAGGGAGGAGTGGAACTGAAGCTTTCTTT. It translates to CASSELTGRSGTEAFF.

The chain recombines TRBV18 with TRBJ1-3; D call uncertain. With 4 bases removed from V and 0 bases from J, the gap between germline ends came to 7 bases. Per the germline V gene, CDR1 is KGHSH and CDR2 is LQKENI. This CDR3 spans 14 amino acids. The CDR3 bases are TGTGCCAGCTCACGGGCCATCTCTGGAAACACCATATATTTT. It specifies CASSRAISGNTIYF.

The chain is built from TRBV19 and TRBJ1-1; no clear D. The CDR3 consists of 13 residues. V lost 3 bases, J lost 5 bases, and 10 bases lay in between. The germline V gene encodes CDR1 LNHDA and CDR2 SQIVND (reference sequence). CDR3 region: CASSMGGKTEAFF. The CDR3 DNA is TGTGCCAGTAGTATGGGAGGGAAAACTGAAGCTTTCTTT.

This clone has a single count. The gene calls are TRBV7-2 and TRBJ2-4; possible D gene TRBD2, 7 bases. CDR1 is SGHTA and CDR2 is FQGNSA in the germline V gene. The CDR3 sequence is 15 residues long. V dropped 6 bases and J dropped 2 bases, with 14 bases sitting between them. CDR3 sequence: CASSFRGGTKNIQYF. In DNA form, the CDR3 reads TGTGCCAGCAGTTTCAGGGGAGGGACCAAAAACATTCAGTACTTC.

The gene calls are TRBV28 and TRBJ1-4; TRBD1 might be the D (6 bases). Trimming took 2 bases from V and 5 from J, leaving 9 bases between them. The CDR3 length is 14 residues. Per germline, CDR1 MDHEN and CDR2 SYDVKM. As DNA, the CDR3 is TGTGCCAGCAGTTTAACGGGGGGCAATGAAAAACTGTTTTTT. Its protein product is CASSLTGGNEKLFF.

The chain joins TRBV5-1 to TRBJ2-5, with 8 positions matching TRBD2. With V trimmed by 4 bases and J by 0 bases, 5 bases remained unmatched. The CDR3 extends over 15 amino acids. The germline gives CDR1 SGHRS, CDR2 YFSETQ. This CDR3 is CASSPGLEYQETQYF. CDR3 sequence (DNA): TGCGCCAGCAGCCCGGGACTAGAGTACCAAGAGACCCAGTACTTC.

The J gene is TRBJ2-1, the V gene TRBV5-1; TRBD2 aligns across 12 bases. From germline, CDR1 is SGHRS and CDR2 YFSETQ. Trimming cost V 4 bases and J 6 bases; bases outside gene matches: 2. The CDR3 spans 14 residues. The CDR3 is CASSPTSGSNEQFF. CDR3 nucleotides: TGCGCCAGCAGCCCGACTAGCGGGAGCAATGAGCAGTTCTTC.

The chain employs TRBV13 and TRBJ2-3, with 8 bases aligning to TRBD2. Germline V gene data show CDR1 as PRHDT and CDR2 as FYEKMQ (reference sequence). J was trimmed by 2 bases and V by 0 bases; bases with no gene match: 4. The CDR3 runs to 16 residues. The chain's CDR3 is CASSLGAGASTDTQYF. The DNA of the CDR3 is TGTGCCAGCAGCTTAGGAGCGGGGGCTTCCACAGATACGCAGTATTTT.

V and J are TRBV25-1 and TRBJ2-3; 7 nucleotides line up with TRBD1. J lost 2 bases, V lost 4 bases, and 3 bases had no gene match. From germline, CDR1 is MGHDK and CDR2 SYGVNS. This CDR3 has 14 residues. The DNA for the CDR3 is TGTGCCAGCAGTGCGACAGGGACCACAGATACGCAGTATTTT. Translation gives CASSATGTTDTQYF.

The chain combines TRBV27 with TRBJ1-6; 9 bases agree with TRBD1. The CDR3 covers 13 residues. V trimming: 10 bases; J trimming: 10 bases; junction bases outside the gene matches: 8. Germline V gene lookup returns CDR1 MNHEY and CDR2 SMNVEV (reference sequence). The CDR3 bases are TGTGCCACCCGGGAGGACAGGGGCTCACCCCTCCACTTT. Its translation is CATREDRGSPLHF.

This sequence joins TRBV5-5 and TRBJ1-2; 7 bases align to TRBD1. The CDR3 length is 13 residues. Germline V gives CDR1 SGHKS, CDR2 YYEKEE (reference sequence). V shed 4 bases, J shed 4 bases, and the junction held 4 bases outside the gene matches. CDR3 coding DNA: TGTGCCAGCAGCCTCCAGGGGGGCTATGGCTACACCTTC. Its protein product is CASSLQGGYGYTF.

This rearrangement joins TRBV18 to TRBJ2-1; 7 bases align to TRBD2. V lost 2 bases, J lost 8 bases, and 9 bases stayed unmatched. CDR3 length equals 15 residues. Germline CDR1 reads KGHSH; CDR2 reads LQKENI. The CDR3 coding sequence is TGTGCCAGCTCACCATCGGCGGCAGGGAGGGATGAGCAGTTCTTC. Translating it yields CASSPSAAGRDEQFF.

The chain joins TRBV19 to TRBJ1-1; D not certain. CDR1 LNHDA and CDR2 SQIVND come from the germline V gene (reference sequence). The germline V and J ends were trimmed by 5 bases and 0 bases, with 7 bases remaining between them. This CDR3 spans 13 amino acids. The CDR3 nucleotides read TGTGCCAGTAGTCTGCAGATGAACACTGAAGCTTTCTTT. Its protein product is CASSLQMNTEAFF.

The V call is TRBV28, the J call TRBJ1-1, with D uncertain. V gave up 7 bases and J gave up 2 bases, with 14 bases separating them. Germline V gene sequence: CDR1 MDHEN, CDR2 SYDVKM. The CDR3 length is 14 residues. CDR3 DNA: TGTGCCAGCACCTTCCCCCGAGCCAACACTGAAGCTTTCTTT. Its protein is CASTFPRANTEAFF.

The chain joins TRBV5-1 to TRBJ2-7; 9 nucleotides align to TRBD1. This CDR3 is built from 16 residues. The V gene's germline CDR1 is SGHRS and CDR2 YFSETQ. J was trimmed by 5 bases and V by 4 bases; bases with no gene match: 13. The CDR3 DNA is TGCGCCAGCAGCCTGGGGGGAGGACAGGGGACCCACGAGCAGTACTTC. Residues: CASSLGGGQGTHEQYF.

The chain combines TRBV19 with TRBJ2-5; the D gene is possibly TRBD2 (6 bases). This CDR3 comprises 13 residues. Trimming cost V 3 bases and J 4 bases, with 9 bases left between them. The germline V gene encodes CDR1 LNHDA and CDR2 SQIVND (reference sequence). CDR3 amino acids: CASSMMGGETQYF. For the CDR3, the DNA is TGTGCCAGTAGTATGATGGGGGGAGAGACCCAGTACTTC.

This clone has only one observation. The genes are TRBV18 and TRBJ1-2, with D possibly being TRBD1 (5 bases). The CDR3 length is 16 residues. Trimming cost V 2 bases and J 4 bases, with 17 bases left between them. Germline loops: CDR1 KGHSH, CDR2 LQKENI. CDR3 nucleotide sequence: TGTGCCAGCTCACCATTATTCAGGGCGAGAGCCTATGGCTACACCTTC. It is translated as CASSPLFRARAYGYTF. Based on the CDR3 plus reference TRBV18 and TRBJ1-2, the full variable domain is NAGVMQNPRHLVRRRGQEARLRCSPMKGHSHVYWYRQLPEEGLKFMVYLQKENIIDESGMPKERFSAEFPKEGPSILRIQQVVRGDSAAYFCASSPLFRARAYGYTFGSGTRLTVV.

V and J are TRBV11-3 and TRBJ2-7; 9 nucleotides line up with TRBD1. Germline-derived CDR1 and CDR2 are SGHNT and YENEEA. The CDR3 is made up of 15 amino acids. Unmatched junction bases numbered 7, after V lost 5 bases and J lost 2 bases. The CDR3 bases are TGTGCCAGCAGCCCAGGGGGACAGGGAGCCTACGAGCAGTACTTC. This sequence encodes CASSPGGQGAYEQYF.

Turning to this clone: The junction differs from germline at one of its ends, possibly a read error. The rearrangement joins TRBV7-7 to TRBJ2-1; tentatively, D is TRBD2 (6 bases). The germline gives CDR1 SSHAT, CDR2 FNYEAQ (reference sequence). This CDR3 has 17 residues. The CDR3 DNA is TGTGCTAGCACCCCGGTGGACTTTGCGCGGGACCACAATGAGCAGTTCTTC. Translating it yields CASTPVDFARDHNEQFF.

The chain carries TRBV27 and TRBJ1-4; D remains ambiguous. The CDR3 spans 16 residues. Trimming pared 2 bases from V and 5 bases from J, leaving 15 bases between. Germline V gives CDR1 MNHEY, CDR2 SMNVEV (reference sequence). The CDR3 here is CASSLMYNNGNEKLFF. CDR3 bases: TGTGCCAGCAGTTTAATGTACAACAATGGGAATGAAAAACTGTTTTTT.

The chain carries TRBV19 and TRBJ2-7; D is ambiguous. Germline CDR1 is LNHDA and CDR2 is SQIVND (reference sequence). V was shortened by 10 bases and J by 7 bases, with 11 bases between the two germline ends. This CDR3 contains 10 residues. CDR3 nucleotides: TGTGCCACCCCCCGATTTGAGCAGTACTTC. This sequence encodes CATPRFEQYF.

The chain couples TRBV9 to TRBJ2-5; 13 nucleotides agree with TRBD2. This CDR3 contains 18 residues. J gave up 5 bases and V 4 bases, and 14 bases lay outside the gene matches. Germline V gene sequence: CDR1 SGDLS, CDR2 YYNGEE. This CDR3 is CASSSQGTSGALRETQYF. The CDR3 DNA follows: TGTGCCAGCAGCTCGCAGGGGACTAGCGGGGCCCTGAGGGAGACCCAGTACTTC.

This clone appeared once. This sequence joins TRBV6-1 and TRBJ2-7, with 11 bases identical to TRBD1. The CDR3 spans 15 residues. The junction had 5 bases not matched to a gene; V was cut back by 5 bases and J by 2 bases. CDR1 and CDR2 (germline): MNHNS, SASEGT. The CDR3 sequence is CASSQRDRGAYEQYF. In DNA form, the CDR3 reads TGTGCCAGCAGTCAAAGGGACAGGGGGGCCTACGAGCAGTACTTC.

The gene calls are TRBV2 and TRBJ2-2; D remains unclear. The CDR3 extends over 12 amino acids. The V end lost 6 bases, the J end lost 8 bases, and 10 bases lay between the germline ends. Germline CDR1 SNHLY, CDR2 FYNNEI. CDR3 coding DNA: TGTGCCAGCAGGGCAACCTTAGGGGAGCTGTTTTTT. Encoded protein: CASRATLGELFF.